This T cell receptor beta chain was captured in a study of blood T cell repertoires in COVID-19. This CDR3 comprises 14 residues. The trim removed 4 bases at V and 1 base at J, leaving 0 bases unmatched. The germline V gene encodes CDR1 SGHRS and CDR2 YFSETQ. Adults between about 18 and 95 years of age took part from more than 20 US areas. The method was immunoSEQ multiplex PCR; TCRdb's version includes in-frame clones alone and lacks a portion of them. The table shows 150,000 or so clones, with around 90% occurring only once. The gene calls are TRBV5-1 and TRBJ1-1; 11 nucleotides line up with TRBD1. The sample was PBMCs or T cells enriched from blood (not recorded which). This clonotype originated in a woman aged 40-49 years who had been exposed to COVID-19. The CDR3 nucleotides read TGCGCCAGCAGCGGGACAGGGGGGAACACTGAAGCTTTCTTT. Protein: CASSGTGGNTEAFF.